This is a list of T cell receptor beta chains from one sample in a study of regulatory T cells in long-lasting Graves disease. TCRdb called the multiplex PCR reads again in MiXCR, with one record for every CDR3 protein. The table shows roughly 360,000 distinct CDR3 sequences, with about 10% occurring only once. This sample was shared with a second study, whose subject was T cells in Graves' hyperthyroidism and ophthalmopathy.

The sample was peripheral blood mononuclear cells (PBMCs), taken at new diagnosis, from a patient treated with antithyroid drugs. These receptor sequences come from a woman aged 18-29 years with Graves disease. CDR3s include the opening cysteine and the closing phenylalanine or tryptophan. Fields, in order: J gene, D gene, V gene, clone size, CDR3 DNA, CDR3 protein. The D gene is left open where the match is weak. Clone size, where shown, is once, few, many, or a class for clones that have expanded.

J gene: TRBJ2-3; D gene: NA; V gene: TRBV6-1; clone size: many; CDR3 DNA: TGTGCCAGCAGTGGCGGGTCAGCGGATACGCAGTATTTT; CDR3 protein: CASSGGSADTQYF
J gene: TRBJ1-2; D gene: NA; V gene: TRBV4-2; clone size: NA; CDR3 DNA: TGTGCCAGCAGCCAGGAGGCGTCGAATGGCTACACCTTC; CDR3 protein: CASSQEASNGYTF
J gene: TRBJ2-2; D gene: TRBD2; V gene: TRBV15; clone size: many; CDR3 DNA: TGTGCCACCGGGGGGGCCGGGGAGCTGTTTTTT; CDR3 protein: CATGGAGELFF
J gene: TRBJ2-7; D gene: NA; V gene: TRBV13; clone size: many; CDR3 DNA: TGTGCCAGCAGCTTATGGGGAACAGGGGAGCGGAGGGTTTACGAGCAGTACTTC; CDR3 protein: CASSLWGTGERRVYEQYF
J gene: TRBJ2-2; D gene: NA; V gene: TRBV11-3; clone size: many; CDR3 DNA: TGTGCCAGCAGTTTGGACTACCCCGTCACCGGGGAGCTGTTTTTT; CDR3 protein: CASSLDYPVTGELFF
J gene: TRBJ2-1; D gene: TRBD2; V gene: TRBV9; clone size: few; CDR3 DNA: TGTGCCAGCAGCGGACTAGGGACTAGCGGATACTACAATGAGCAGTTCTTC; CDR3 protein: CASSGLGTSGYYNEQFF
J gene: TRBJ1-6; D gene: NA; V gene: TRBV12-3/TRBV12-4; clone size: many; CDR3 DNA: TGTGCCAGCAGTTTAGGGCAGGGTAATTCACCCCTCCACTTT; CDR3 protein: CASSLGQGNSPLHF
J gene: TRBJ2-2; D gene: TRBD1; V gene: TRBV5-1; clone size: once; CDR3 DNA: TGCGCCAGCAGCTTGGAGGGACAGACCATCACCGGGGAGCTGTTTTTT; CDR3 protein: CASSLEGQTITGELFF
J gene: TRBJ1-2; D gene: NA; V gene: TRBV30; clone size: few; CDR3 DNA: TGTGCCTGGAGTCCCAGGGGTTTGAAGGGCTACACCTTC; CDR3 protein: CAWSPRGLKGYTF
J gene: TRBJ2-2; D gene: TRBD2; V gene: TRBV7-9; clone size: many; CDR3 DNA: TGTGCCAGCCAGCCCTTGGGTAGCGGGGCCGGGGAGCTGTTTTTT; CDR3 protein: CASQPLGSGAGELFF
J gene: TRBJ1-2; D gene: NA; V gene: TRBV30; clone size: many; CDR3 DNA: TGTGCCTGGAGTGTACGTGGATGGGGCTACACCTTC; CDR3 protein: CAWSVRGWGYTF
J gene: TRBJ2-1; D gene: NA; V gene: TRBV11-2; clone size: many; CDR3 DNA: TGTGCCAGCAGCTTAGCCGGGTTCAGCTCCTACAATGAGCAGTTCTTC; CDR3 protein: CASSLAGFSSYNEQFF
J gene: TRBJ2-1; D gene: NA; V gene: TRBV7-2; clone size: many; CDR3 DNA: TGTGCCAGCAGCTTGACCCACGGAGCGTACAATGAGCAGTTCTTC; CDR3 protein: CASSLTHGAYNEQFF
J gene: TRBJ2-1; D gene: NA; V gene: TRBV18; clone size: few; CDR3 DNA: TGTGCCAGCTCACCTCGGTGGGGGGCGGCGGCAAACAATGAGCAGTTCTTC; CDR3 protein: CASSPRWGAAANNEQFF
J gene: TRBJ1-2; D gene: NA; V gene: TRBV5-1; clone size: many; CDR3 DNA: TGCGCCAGCAGCTTATCGGCAGGGGAGGGATATGGCTACACCTTC; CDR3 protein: CASSLSAGEGYGYTF
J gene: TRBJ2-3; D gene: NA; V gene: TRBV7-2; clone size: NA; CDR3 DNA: TGTGCCAGCAGGCCCCCTAGGGATACGCAGTATTTT; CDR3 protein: CASRPPRDTQYF
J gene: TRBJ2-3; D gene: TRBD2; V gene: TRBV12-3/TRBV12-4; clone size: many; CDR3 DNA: TGTGCCAGCAGTTCCCCGGGACTAGCGGCAGATACGCAGTATTTT; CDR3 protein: CASSSPGLAADTQYF
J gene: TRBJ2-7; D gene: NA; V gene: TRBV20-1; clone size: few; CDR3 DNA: TGCAGTGCTAGAGGTTGGGTCGAGGGGCGCGAGCAGTACTTC; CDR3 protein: CSARGWVEGREQYF
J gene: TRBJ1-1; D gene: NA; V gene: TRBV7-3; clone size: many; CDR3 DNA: TGTGCCAGCAGCTTGGGCCCCGGGGGAATCGCTTTCTTT; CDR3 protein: CASSLGPGGIAFF
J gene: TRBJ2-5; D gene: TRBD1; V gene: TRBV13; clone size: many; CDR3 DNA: TGTGCCAGCAGCTCCCTTGAGGGGGCTCAAGAGACCCAGTACTTC; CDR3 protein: CASSSLEGAQETQYF
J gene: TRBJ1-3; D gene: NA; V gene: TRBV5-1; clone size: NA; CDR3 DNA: TGCGCCAGCAGCCCCGGCCCCACAACCTCTGGAAACACCATATATTTT; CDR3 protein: CASSPGPTTSGNTIYF
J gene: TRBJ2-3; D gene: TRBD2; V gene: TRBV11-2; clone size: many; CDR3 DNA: TGTGCCAGCAGCTTAGGGTTGTATTTGGTAGCGGGGGGCACCACAGATACGCAGTATTTT; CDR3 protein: CASSLGLYLVAGGTTDTQYF
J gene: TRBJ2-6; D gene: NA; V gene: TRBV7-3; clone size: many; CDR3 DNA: TGTGCCAGCAGCCCACAGGGTCCCATTAGCTCTGGGGCCAACGTCCTGACTTTC; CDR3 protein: CASSPQGPISSGANVLTF
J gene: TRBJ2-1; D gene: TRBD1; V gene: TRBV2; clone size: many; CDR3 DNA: TGTGCCAGCACCGCCCAGAGGACAGGTAACAATGAGCAGTTCTTC; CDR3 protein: CASTAQRTGNNEQFF
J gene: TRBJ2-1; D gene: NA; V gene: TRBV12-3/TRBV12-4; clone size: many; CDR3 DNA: TGTGCCAGCAGCTACCGACTGTGGCCCAATGAGCAGTTCTTC; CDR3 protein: CASSYRLWPNEQFF
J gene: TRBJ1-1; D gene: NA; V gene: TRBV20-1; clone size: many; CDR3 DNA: TGCAGTGCTAGGCGAAACACTGAAGCTTTCTTT; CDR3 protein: CSARRNTEAFF
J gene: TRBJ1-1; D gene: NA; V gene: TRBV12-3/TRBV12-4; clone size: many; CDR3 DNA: TGTGCCAGCAGTGACAGGAACGAAGCTTTCTTT; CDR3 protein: CASSDRNEAFF
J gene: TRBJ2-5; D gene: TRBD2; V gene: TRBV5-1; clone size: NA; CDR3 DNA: TGCGCCAGCAGCACCGGACCAGCGGGGGAAGAGACCCAGTACTTC; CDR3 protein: CASSTGPAGEETQYF
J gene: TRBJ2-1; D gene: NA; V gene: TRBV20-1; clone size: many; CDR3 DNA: TGCAGTGCTGGGGACTTACAATACAATGAGCAGTTCTTC; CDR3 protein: CSAGDLQYNEQFF
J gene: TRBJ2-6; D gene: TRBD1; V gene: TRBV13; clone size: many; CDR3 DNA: TGTGCCAGCAGCTTTCCCCAGGGGGCTGGGGCCAACGTCCTGACTTTC; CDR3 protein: CASSFPQGAGANVLTF
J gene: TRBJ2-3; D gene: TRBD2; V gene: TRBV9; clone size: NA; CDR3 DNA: TGTGCCAGCAGCGTAGGGACTAGCGGGGATACGCAGTATTTT; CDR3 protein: CASSVGTSGDTQYF
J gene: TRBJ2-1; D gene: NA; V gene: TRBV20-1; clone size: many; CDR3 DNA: TGCAGTGCTAGAGACGGGGCTCTCACGTACAATGAGCAGTTCTTC; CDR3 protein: CSARDGALTYNEQFF
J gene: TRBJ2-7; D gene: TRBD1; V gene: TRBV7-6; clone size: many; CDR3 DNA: TGTGCCAGCAGCGCCCACCGGGACAGATACTACGAGCAGTACTTC; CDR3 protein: CASSAHRDRYYEQYF
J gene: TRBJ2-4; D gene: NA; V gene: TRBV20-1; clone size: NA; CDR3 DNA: TGCAGTGCTAGAGATTCGAGTACCGGCATTCAGTACTTC; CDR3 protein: CSARDSSTGIQYF
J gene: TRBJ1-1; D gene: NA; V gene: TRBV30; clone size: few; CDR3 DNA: TGTGCCTGGCGCCGAGGTCGGGAAGCTTTCTTT; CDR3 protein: CAWRRGREAFF
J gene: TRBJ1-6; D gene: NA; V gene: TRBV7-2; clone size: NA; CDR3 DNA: TGTGCCAGCAGCTTAGGGGTCTCTAAGACCTATAATTCACCCCTCCACTTT; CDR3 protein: CASSLGVSKTYNSPLHF
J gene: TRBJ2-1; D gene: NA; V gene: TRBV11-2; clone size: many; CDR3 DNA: TGTGCCAGCAGCCCTAAACCCACGGGACGCCGGGACCTGAGGTTCAATGAGCAGTTCTTC; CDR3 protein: CASSPKPTGRRDLRFNEQFF
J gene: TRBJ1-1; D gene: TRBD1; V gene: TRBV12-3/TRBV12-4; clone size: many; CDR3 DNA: TGTGCCAGCAGGGGCGATTTCCGGACAGGGGGCCGGGACACTGAAGCTTTCTTT; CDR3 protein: CASRGDFRTGGRDTEAFF
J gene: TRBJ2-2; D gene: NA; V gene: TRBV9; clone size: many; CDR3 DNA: TGTGCCAGCAGCGTAGAAAGTAGGGTCATTACCGGGGAGCTATTTTTT; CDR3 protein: CASSVESRVITGELFF
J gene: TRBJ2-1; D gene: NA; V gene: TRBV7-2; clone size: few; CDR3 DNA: TGTGCCAGCAGCTTAGACTGGGGCACCAAGGGGTACAATGAGCAGTTCTTC; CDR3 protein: CASSLDWGTKGYNEQFF
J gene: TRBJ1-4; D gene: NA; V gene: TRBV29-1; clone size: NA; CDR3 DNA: TGCAGCGTTGCCCGTAATGAAAAACTGTTTTTT; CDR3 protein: CSVARNEKLFF
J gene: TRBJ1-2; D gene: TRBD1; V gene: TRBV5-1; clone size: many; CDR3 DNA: TGTGCCAGCAGCTTAGGCGGGACAGAGCTTTATGGCTACACCTTC; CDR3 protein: CASSLGGTELYGYTF
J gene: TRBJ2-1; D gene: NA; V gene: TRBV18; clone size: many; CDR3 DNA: TGTGCCAGCTCAGTCGGGACCTACAATGAGCAGTTCTTC; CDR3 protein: CASSVGTYNEQFF
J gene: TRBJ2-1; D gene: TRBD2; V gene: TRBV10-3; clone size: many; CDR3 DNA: TGTGCCATCAGTGAGTCGATTGGTAAGGGGACTAGCGGATACAATGAGCAGTTCTTC; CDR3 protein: CAISESIGKGTSGYNEQFF
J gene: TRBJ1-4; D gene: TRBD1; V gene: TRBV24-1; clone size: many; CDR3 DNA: TGTGCCACCACCAGACAGGGCGAAAAACTGTTTTTT; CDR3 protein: CATTRQGEKLFF
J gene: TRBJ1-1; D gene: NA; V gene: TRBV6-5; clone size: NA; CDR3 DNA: TGTGCCAGCAGTTACCGCCCAGAGAACACTGAAGCTTTCTTT; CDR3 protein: CASSYRPENTEAFF
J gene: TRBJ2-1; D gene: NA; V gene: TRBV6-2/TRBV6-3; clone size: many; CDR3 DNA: TGTGCCAGCAGTTCCTCGGTATCCTACAATGAGCAGTTCTTC; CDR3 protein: CASSSSVSYNEQFF
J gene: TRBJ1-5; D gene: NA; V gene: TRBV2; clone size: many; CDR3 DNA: TGTGCCAGCAGTGGGACAGCGAATAATCAGCCCCAGCATTTT; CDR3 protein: CASSGTANNQPQHF
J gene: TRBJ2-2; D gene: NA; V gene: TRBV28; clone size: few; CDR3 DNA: TGTGCCAGCAGCCGTCTTAGTGATTCCGGGGAGCTGTTTTTT; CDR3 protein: CASSRLSDSGELFF
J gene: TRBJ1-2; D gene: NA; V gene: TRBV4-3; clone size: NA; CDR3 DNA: TGCGCCAGCAGCCAAGATTTTGGTACAGTCTATGGCTACACCTTC; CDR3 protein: CASSQDFGTVYGYTF
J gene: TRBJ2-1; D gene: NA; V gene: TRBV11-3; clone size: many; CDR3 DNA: TGTGCCAGCAGCTTAGGCGACTGGAATGAGCAGTTCTTC; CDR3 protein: CASSLGDWNEQFF
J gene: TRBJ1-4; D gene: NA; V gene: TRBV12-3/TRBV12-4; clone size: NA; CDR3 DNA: TGTGCCAGCAGTTTATCGCTGGGACGGGTAACTAATGAAAAACTGTTTTTT; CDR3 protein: CASSLSLGRVTNEKLFF
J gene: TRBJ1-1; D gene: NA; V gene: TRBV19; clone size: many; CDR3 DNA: TGTGCCAGTAGTTTATCGCCGGGTAGCACTGAAGCTTTCTTT; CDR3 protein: CASSLSPGSTEAFF
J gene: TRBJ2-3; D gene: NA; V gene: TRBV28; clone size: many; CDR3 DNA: TGTGCCAGCAGTTTTCAGTGGGCTAGCACAGATACGCAGTATTTT; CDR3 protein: CASSFQWASTDTQYF
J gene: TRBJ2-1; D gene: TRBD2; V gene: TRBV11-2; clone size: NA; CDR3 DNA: TGTGCCAGCAGCTTAGACCGGACTAGCAATGAGCAGTTCTTC; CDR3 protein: CASSLDRTSNEQFF
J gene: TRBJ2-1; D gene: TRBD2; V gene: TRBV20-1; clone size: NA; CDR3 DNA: TGCAGTGCCCCCCCTAGAGGACTAGCGGGTTTCTTTGGGAATGAGCAGTTCTTC; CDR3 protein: CSAPPRGLAGFFGNEQFF